Shown below are 30 T cell receptor beta chains from a single sample sequenced in a study of CD8+ T cells in alopecia areata. Treatment: oral pan-JAK inhibitor, 5-10 mg twice daily. RNA extraction and reverse transcription yielded cDNA as sequencing template. This table comes from immunoSEQ multiplex PCR, and its TCRdb copy is limited to in-frame clones, with some not included. This sample has a few hundred thousand clones; 66% occur once, and the top ten carry more than 0.95%. The sequencing used CD4+ T cells sorted from blood, collected at approximately week 42, from a patient treated with tofacitinib. The receptors were gathered from a human donor with alopecia areata.

The gene calls are TRBV7-2 and TRBJ2-1, with 9 bases fitting TRBD1. The germline V gene encodes CDR1 SGHTA and CDR2 FQGNSA. The trim removed 5 bases at V and 9 bases at J, leaving 11 bases unmatched. CDR3 length equals 15 residues. CDR3 sequence: CASSPRDRVYAEQFF. CDR3 in DNA: TGTGCCAGCAGCCCCCGGGACAGGGTTTACGCTGAGCAGTTCTTC.

This clone was picked up one time. This chain links TRBV6-5 with TRBJ2-3; D unclear. Germline CDR1 and CDR2: MNHEY and SVGAGI. The ends were cut back, 11 bases at V and 1 base at J, with 19 bases in the middle. The CDR3 is 15 amino acids. The CDR3: CAHGRYGFCTDTQYF. Written as DNA, the CDR3 is TGTGCCCACGGCCGGTACGGTTTTTGCACAGATACGCAGTATTTT.

V and J are TRBV12-5 and TRBJ2-7; D not certain. Germline CDR1 reads LGHNT; CDR2 reads FRNRAP. Trimming took off 0 bases at V and 5 bases at J, with 8 bases between the two ends. The CDR3 is 13 amino acids. The CDR3 reads CASGLVLTDEQYF. As DNA, the CDR3 is TGTGCTAGTGGTTTGGTACTAACTGACGAGCAGTACTTC.

V and J are TRBV7-7 and TRBJ2-1; D possibly matches TRBD1 or TRBD2 (6 bases each). The CDR3 consists of 16 residues. V shed 5 bases and J shed 6 bases, with 20 bases lying between them. Germline V lookup: CDR1 SSHAT, CDR2 FNYEAQ (reference sequence). The CDR3 protein is CASSPLVLQGGNEQFF. CDR3 DNA: TGTGCCAGCAGCCCCCTTGTGCTACAGGGAGGCAATGAGCAGTTCTTC.

The rearrangement joins TRBV15 to TRBJ2-1; no clear D. Germline CDR1 reads LNHNV; CDR2 reads YYDKDF (reference sequence). The CDR3 totals 12 residues. The V and J ends lost 0 bases and 8 bases respectively, with 5 bases between them. In DNA form, the CDR3 reads TGTGCCACCAGCAGAGATCGGTATGAGCAGTTCTTC. It translates to CATSRDRYEQFF.

This clone showed up just a few times. The V call is TRBV15, the J call TRBJ2-2, with D hard to call. CDR3 length: 12 residues. Germline CDR1 and CDR2: LNHNV and YYDKDF (reference sequence). V was pared by 7 bases and J by 1 base, with 4 bases between. In DNA form, the CDR3 reads TGTGCCACCAACCTGAACACCGGGGAGCTGTTTTTT. It yields the protein CATNLNTGELFF.

The chain joins TRBV4-1 to TRBJ2-7; tentatively, D is TRBD1 (6 bases). V lost 1 base to trimming and J lost 4 bases, with 11 bases between them. This CDR3 comprises 14 residues. Germline CDR1 reads MGHRA; CDR2 reads YSYEKL. The DNA of the CDR3 is TGCGCCAGCAGCCAAGGGGGGCGCCTGTACGAGCAGTACTTC. Translated, it gives CASSQGGRLYEQYF.

The rearrangement joins TRBV7-2 to TRBJ2-1; 12 nucleotides align to TRBD2. Germline assignment: CDR1 SGHTA and CDR2 FQGNSA. V lost 0 bases, J lost 6 bases, and 6 bases stayed unmatched. This CDR3 has 17 amino acids. The CDR3 coding sequence is TGTGCCAGCAGCTTAGCAGGACTAGCGGGGTATCGCAATGAGCAGTTCTTC. As protein: CASSLAGLAGYRNEQFF.

This clone was counted a few times. The gene calls are TRBV7-9 and TRBJ2-3, with D uncertain. V was pared by 4 bases and J by 2 bases, with 10 bases between. The CDR3 consists of 14 residues. In germline, CDR1 is SEHNR, CDR2 FQNEAQ (reference sequence). The chain's CDR3 is CASSYGSVTDTQYF. The CDR3 DNA follows: TGTGCCAGCAGCTACGGATCCGTCACAGATACGCAGTATTTT.

This chain joins TRBV30 and TRBJ2-2; no reliable D call. The CDR3 loop spans 14 amino acids. Per germline, CDR1 GTSNPN and CDR2 SVGIG (reference sequence). V dropped 3 bases and J dropped 5 bases, with 13 bases sitting between them. This chain's CDR3 is CAWSAGAGTGELFF. CDR3 in DNA: TGTGCCTGGAGCGCCGGAGCTGGAACCGGGGAGCTGTTTTTT.

This clone has ten or more counts. The V and J genes are TRBV10-3 and TRBJ1-1; 7 bases agree with TRBD1. Per germline, CDR1 ENHRY and CDR2 SYGVKD. The CDR3 covers 13 residues. The J segment lost 6 bases and the V segment lost 0 bases, leaving 1 base of the junction unmatched. Here the CDR3 DNA reads TGTGCCATCAGTGAGTCAGGGGGCCCTGAAGCTTTCTTT. This gives the protein CAISESGGPEAFF.

The J gene is TRBJ2-2, the V gene TRBV4-3; TRBD2 matches at 7 bases. The junction had 12 bases not matched to a gene; V was cut back by 2 bases and J by 0 bases. The CDR3 runs to 19 residues. Germline lookup yields CDR1 LGHNA and CDR2 YSLEER. The CDR3 DNA sequence: TGCGCCAGCAGCCAAAGAGTCTCCGGGGGGACCGCGAACACCGGGGAGCTGTTTTTT. The encoded protein is CASSQRVSGGTANTGELFF.

V is TRBV6-1 and J is TRBJ2-2; D is unresolved. This CDR3 has 14 residues. Germline V lookup: CDR1 MNHNS, CDR2 SASEGT. The V end lost 5 bases, the J end lost 4 bases, and 11 bases lay between the germline ends. The DNA of the CDR3 is TGTGCCAGCAGTTTAAGAGTTCCCACCGGGGAGCTGTTTTTT. This gives the protein CASSLRVPTGELFF.

The chain uses TRBV19 and TRBJ2-3; D gene unclear. In germline, CDR1 is LNHDA, CDR2 SQIVND (reference sequence). CDR3 length: 13 amino acids. The ends were cut back, 2 bases at V and 4 bases at J, with 7 bases in the middle. The CDR3: CASSIIGADTQYF. In DNA form, the CDR3 reads TGTGCCAGTAGTATAATCGGAGCAGATACGCAGTATTTT.

This chain uses TRBV23-1 with TRBJ2-2; D not resolved. TRBV23-1 is placed among ORFs of uncertain function. Trimming pared 1 base from V and 7 bases from J, leaving 10 bases between. This CDR3 contains 14 residues. CDR3 region: CASSQLIYLGELFF. The CDR3, as DNA: TGCGCCAGCAGTCAATTGATCTATCTCGGGGAGCTGTTTTTT.

The sample holds one count of this clone. This chain uses TRBV7-2 with TRBJ2-6; a weak D match, TRBD2 (6 bases). The CDR3 totals 15 residues. Deletions cut 5 bases from V and 4 bases from J, with 12 bases between. CDR1 and CDR2 (germline): SGHTA, FQGNSA. The CDR3 nucleotides are TGTGCCAGCAGCCGCGGGGCTTCAGGGGCCAACGTCCTGACTTTC. This translates into CASSRGASGANVLTF.

The chain employs TRBV29-1 and TRBJ1-1; perhaps TRBD1 as D (6 bases). CDR1 SQVTM and CDR2 ANQGSEA come from the germline V gene. The germline V and J ends were trimmed by 5 bases and 6 bases, with 16 bases remaining between them. CDR3 length: 13 residues. In DNA, the CDR3 is TGCAGCGTTTGGGGGGGGCTTACCGCTGAAGCTTTCTTT. Translation: CSVWGGLTAEAFF.

The genes are TRBV6-1 and TRBJ1-1, with no clear D. The CDR3 extends over 15 amino acids. Trimming removed 7 bases at V and 1 base at J, with 16 bases between. Germline CDR1 and CDR2: MNHNS and SASEGT. The CDR3 DNA sequence: TGTGCCAGCACGGGTGGACTTCCCGAGAACACTGAAGCTTTCTTT. The encoded protein is CASTGGLPENTEAFF.

The V call is TRBV6-5, the J call TRBJ2-2; TRBD1 aligns across 7 bases. V lost 4 bases and J lost 6; bases outside the gene matches: 5. The germline gives CDR1 MNHEY, CDR2 SVGAGI. The length of the CDR3 is 14 residues. The CDR3 nucleotides read TGTGCCAGCAGTTTGACAGGGCTTCCCGGGGAGCTGTTTTTT. Its protein product is CASSLTGLPGELFF.

The chain uses TRBV30 and TRBJ2-2, with 7 bases lining up with TRBD1. The length of the CDR3 is 16 residues. Germline CDR1 reads GTSNPN; CDR2 reads SVGIG (reference sequence). Trimming removed 0 bases from V and 4 bases from J; junction bases left unmatched: 8. CDR3 sequence: CAWSVQRGLGTGELFF. The CDR3 region has the DNA TGTGCCTGGAGTGTACAAAGGGGGCTAGGCACCGGGGAGCTGTTTTTT.

CDR3: CAWIEPYTEAFF. DNA of the CDR3: TGTGCCTGGATTGAGCCTTACACTGAAGCTTTCTTT. The chain links TRBV30 to TRBJ1-1; no reliable D call. Per the germline V gene, CDR1 is GTSNPN and CDR2 is SVGIG (reference sequence). CDR3 length: 12 residues. V was shortened by 4 bases and J by 3 bases, with 9 bases between the two germline ends.

The chain combines TRBV29-1 with TRBJ2-1; TRBD1 aligns across 8 bases. The CDR3 totals 15 residues. Trimming took 7 bases from V and 0 from J; bases not matched to a gene: 8. Per germline, CDR1 SQVTM and CDR2 ANQGSEA. This CDR3 is CSADPTGDSYNEQFF. As DNA, the CDR3 is TGCAGCGCTGACCCGACAGGGGACTCCTACAATGAGCAGTTCTTC.

The chain links TRBV7-3 to TRBJ2-2, with D unclear. The CDR3 covers 16 residues. Trimming took 2 bases from V and 0 from J, leaving 10 bases between them. CDR1 and CDR2 from the germline V gene are SGHTA and FQGTGA. CDR3 sequence: CASSLLAATNTGELFF. The CDR3 nucleotides read TGTGCCAGCAGCTTATTGGCAGCCACGAACACCGGGGAGCTGTTTTTT.

Only a few counts were recorded for this clone. The V gene is TRBV29-1, the J gene TRBJ2-5; 7 nucleotides agree with TRBD1. The germline gives CDR1 SQVTM, CDR2 ANQGSEA. The ends lost 2 bases at V and 12 bases at J; junction bases unmatched: 9. CDR3 length equals 12 residues. The CDR3 spells CSVETGQTVEYF. DNA for the CDR3: TGCAGCGTTGAAACGGGACAGACAGTTGAGTACTTC.

The chain carries TRBV5-1 and TRBJ1-4; TRBD1 aligns across 10 bases. After removal of 4 bases from V and 6 bases from J, the junction contained 6 bases not matched to a gene. The CDR3 is made up of 15 amino acids. CDR1 is SGHRS and CDR2 is YFSETQ in the germline V gene. The CDR3 DNA sequence: TGCGCCAGCAGCACGTCCGGGACAGGGGATGAAAAACTGTTTTTT. This sequence encodes CASSTSGTGDEKLFF.

This clone was seen only a few times. The chain links TRBV18 to TRBJ1-1; D is undetermined. In germline, CDR1 is KGHSH, CDR2 LQKENI. V lost 5 bases and J 1 base, leaving 8 bases between the germline ends. CDR3 length: 13 residues. The CDR3 here is CASSFKENTEAFF. The CDR3 nucleotides read TGTGCCAGCTCATTCAAGGAGAACACTGAAGCTTTCTTT.

This sequence joins TRBV19 and TRBJ1-1; 9 bases align to TRBD1. Germline CDR1 is LNHDA and CDR2 is SQIVND (reference sequence). The CDR3 is 14 amino acids. The J segment lost 2 bases and the V segment lost 7 bases, leaving 5 bases of the junction unmatched. The CDR3 protein is CASIGTGRNTEAFF. For the CDR3, the DNA is TGTGCCAGTATTGGGACAGGGCGAAACACTGAAGCTTTCTTT. The full variable domain, its missing parts supplied by reference TRBV19 and TRBJ1-1, is DGGITQSPKYLFRKEGQNVTLSCEQNLNHDAMYWYRQDPGQGLRLIYYSQIVNDFQKGDIAEGYSVSREKKESFPLTVTSAQKNPTAFYLCASIGTGRNTEAFFGQGTRLTVV.

This chain links TRBV2 with TRBJ2-3; D is undetermined. Germline V gene sequence: CDR1 SNHLY, CDR2 FYNNEI. CDR3 length: 14 amino acids. V lost 6 bases and J 6 bases, leaving 16 bases between the germline ends. The CDR3 DNA reads TGTGCCAGCAGGGACCGCCGGGTGGAGGATACGCAGTATTTT. As protein: CASRDRRVEDTQYF.

The V and J genes are TRBV9 and TRBJ1-6, with 8 bases identical to TRBD1. CDR1 SGDLS and CDR2 YYNGEE come from the germline V gene. The CDR3 spans 15 residues. Losses at the gene ends were 5 bases for V and 5 bases for J; bases not matched to a gene: 6. CDR3 sequence: CASRDGQGHNSPLHF. The DNA of the CDR3 is TGTGCCAGCAGGGACGGACAGGGTCATAATTCACCCCTCCACTTT. Combining the CDR3 with reference TRBV9 and TRBJ1-6 gives the whole variable domain DSGVTQTPKHLITATGQRVTLRCSPRSGDLSVYWYQQSLDQGLQFLIQYYNGEERAKGNILERFSAQQFPDLHSELNLSSLELGDSALYFCASRDGQGHNSPLHFGNGTRLTVT.

This clone was found once. Because the CDR3's place on the DNA is in doubt, the DNA is left out and the CDR3 is given as listed by TCRdb. The rearrangement joins TRBV20-1 to TRBJ1-2. CDR1 and CDR2 from the germline V gene are DFQATT and SNEGSKA (reference sequence). The CDR3 length equals 11 residues, ends included. This chain's CDR3 is CSANYGCGYTF.